The 25 T cell receptor beta chains given below trace back to one sample, sequenced in a study of patients and donors after allogeneic stem cell transplantation. TCRdb fed the RT-PCR reads into MiXCR, producing one record per CDR3 protein. The sample contains about 960,000 distinct CDR3 sequences, roughly 18% of which appear only once. The sample consisted of blood, either unsorted or a sorted T cell fraction (not recorded which). The source of these receptors is a human donor who was either an allogeneic HSCT recipient or a stem cell or donor lymphocyte infusion donor (not recorded which). It is not recorded whose cells these are; they may come from a transplant donor.

This clonotype was detected a few times. The V call is TRBV5-1, the J call TRBJ1-4; D call uncertain. Germline V gene sequence: CDR1 SGHRS, CDR2 YFSETQ. Trimming left V 2 bases short and J 2 bases short, with 7 bases between. The CDR3 covers 14 residues. The CDR3, as DNA: TGCGCCAGCAGCTTTTTAGGGACTAATGAAAAACTGTTTTTT. It encodes CASSFLGTNEKLFF.

This clonotype turned up a few times. The genes are TRBV2 and TRBJ1-4, with 9 bases lining up with TRBD1. V gave up 6 bases and J gave up 4 bases; unmatched junction bases: 6. The CDR3 extends over 15 amino acids. The germline gives CDR1 SNHLY, CDR2 FYNNEI. For the CDR3, the DNA is TGTGCCAGCAGGAACCGGGACAGGGTTAATGAAAAACTGTTTTTT. Amino acid sequence: CASRNRDRVNEKLFF.

The table lists this clonotype with a few counts. The chain recombines TRBV15 with TRBJ2-7; 12 positions agree with TRBD2. The germline gives CDR1 LNHNV, CDR2 YYDKDF (reference sequence). The CDR3 is made up of 16 amino acids. V trimming: 3 bases; J trimming: 3 bases; junction bases outside the gene matches: 6. The CDR3 loop reads CATSRGGLAGHYEQYF. In DNA, the CDR3 is TGTGCCACCAGCAGGGGTGGACTAGCGGGGCACTACGAGCAGTACTTC. Complete variable domain (other parts from reference TRBV15 and TRBJ2-7): DAMVIQNPRYQVTQFGKPVTLSCSQTLNHNVMYWYQQKSSQAPKLLFHYYDKDFNNEADTPDNFQSRRPNTSFCFLDIRSPGLGDTAMYLCATSRGGLAGHYEQYFGPGTRLTVT.

This chain links TRBV20-1 with TRBJ2-5; D is ambiguous. This CDR3 spans 14 amino acids. V lost 1 base to trimming and J lost 6 bases, with 15 bases between them. The germline V gene has CDR1 DFQATT and CDR2 SNEGSKA (reference sequence). The CDR3 region has the DNA TGCAGTGCTAGAGCCCCAACGGGTTCGAAGACCCAGTACTTC. Encoded protein: CSARAPTGSKTQYF.

This chain connects TRBV5-1 to TRBJ2-7; D remains ambiguous. The CDR3 is 13 residues long. Germline V gives CDR1 SGHRS, CDR2 YFSETQ. V lost 1 base and J lost 2, with 7 bases in between. The CDR3 bases are TGCGCCAGCAGCTTGTTCAGTACCTACGAGCAGTACTTC. It codes for CASSLFSTYEQYF.

This clonotype was counted at least ten times. The chain recombines TRBV3-1 with TRBJ2-2; D unresolved. CDR3 size: 12 residues. Germline loops: CDR1 LGHDT, CDR2 YNNKEL (reference sequence). V shed 4 bases and J shed 5 bases, with 5 bases lying between them. The chain's CDR3 is CASSRSTGELFF. The CDR3 DNA is TGTGCCAGCAGCCGTTCAACCGGGGAGCTGTTTTTT.

V gene TRBV6-1 combines with J gene TRBJ1-1; D is possibly TRBD1 (6 bases). The CDR3 consists of 15 residues. V was cut by 5 bases and J by 3 bases, with 16 bases left in between. In germline, CDR1 is MNHNS, CDR2 SASEGT. This chain's CDR3 is CASSLRRGAHTEAFF. The CDR3 DNA is TGTGCCAGCAGTCTTCGTAGGGGGGCGCACACTGAAGCTTTCTTT.

This rearrangement joins TRBV5-6 to TRBJ1-3, with D uncertain. V lost 4 bases and J 10 bases, leaving 12 bases between the germline ends. CDR1 is SGHDT and CDR2 is YYEEEE in the germline V gene. The CDR3 runs to 12 residues. CDR3 in DNA: TGTGCCAGCAGCGCCCGCCTACCTACCATATATTTT. The encoded protein is CASSARLPTIYF.

This rearrangement joins TRBV20-1 to TRBJ2-3; the match to TRBD1 covers 7 bases. This CDR3 comprises 14 residues. Germline CDR1 is DFQATT and CDR2 is SNEGSKA (reference sequence). Trimming cost V 3 bases and J 0 bases; bases outside gene matches: 3. Here the CDR3 reads CSASRGRSTDTQYF. CDR3 in DNA: TGCAGTGCTAGTAGGGGGCGCAGCACAGATACGCAGTATTTT.

The rearrangement links TRBV5-1 to TRBJ2-2; D possibly uses TRBD1 or TRBD2 (5 bases each). V lost 4 bases, J lost 7 bases, and 11 bases lay in between. The CDR3 has 13 residues. Germline CDR1 SGHRS, CDR2 YFSETQ. The CDR3 is CASSRGRGGELFF. CDR3 nucleotides: TGCGCCAGCAGCCGGGGCCGGGGCGGGGAGCTGTTTTTT. The full variable domain, its missing parts supplied by reference TRBV5-1 and TRBJ2-2, is KAGVTQTPRYLIKTRGQQVTLSCSPISGHRSVSWYQQTPGQGLQFLFEYFSETQRNKGNFPGRFSGRQFSNSRSEMNVSTLELGDSALYLCASSRGRGGELFFGEGSRLTVL.

V usage is TRBV5-1 and J usage is TRBJ2-2, with 10 nucleotides matching TRBD2. V lost 1 base to trimming and J lost 6 bases; unmatched junction nucleotides: 9. This CDR3 is built from 17 residues. Germline loops: CDR1 SGHRS, CDR2 YFSETQ. CDR3 residues: CASSLMASGSLAGELFF. DNA of the CDR3: TGCGCCAGCAGCTTGATGGCTAGCGGGAGTCTGGCCGGGGAGCTGTTTTTT.

This chain uses TRBV9 with TRBJ2-3; no clear D. The CDR3 extends over 15 amino acids. In germline, CDR1 is SGDLS, CDR2 YYNGEE. Trimming left V 0 bases short and J 4 bases short, with 12 bases between. This CDR3 is CASSVVSGKADTQYF. DNA for the CDR3: TGTGCCAGCAGCGTAGTGTCTGGGAAGGCAGATACGCAGTATTTT.

This clonotype was seen at least ten times. This rearrangement joins TRBV7-8 to TRBJ2-7, with D possibly being TRBD1 (6 bases). Trimming took off 2 bases at V and 1 base at J, with 12 bases between the two ends. The CDR3 contains 15 residues. The germline V gene has CDR1 SGHVS and CDR2 FQNEAQ. The CDR3 DNA follows: TGTGCCAGCAGCTTAAGTTGGACAGTGTCCTACGAGCAGTACTTC. It is translated as CASSLSWTVSYEQYF.

V usage is TRBV10-3 and J usage is TRBJ2-2; 13 bases fit TRBD2. V dropped 10 bases and J dropped 3; count of bases not matched to a gene: 2. The CDR3 sequence is 14 residues long. Germline assignment: CDR1 ENHRY and CDR2 SYGVKD. DNA of the CDR3: TGTGCCACCGGACTAGCGGGGGACACCGGGGAGCTGTTTTTT. It specifies CATGLAGDTGELFF.

This clonotype was counted only a few times. The V gene is TRBV20-1, the J gene TRBJ1-6; TRBD1 might be the D (5 bases). The V end lost 0 bases, the J end lost 3 bases, and 9 bases lay between the germline ends. The CDR3 is 15 amino acids. The germline gives CDR1 DFQATT, CDR2 SNEGSKA (reference sequence). The CDR3 region has the DNA TGCAGTGCTAGAGATCTTCAGGGCTATAATTCACCCCTCCACTTT. Protein: CSARDLQGYNSPLHF.

In its sample, this clonotype was seen a few times. This chain uses TRBV5-1 with TRBJ1-4; the match to TRBD1 covers 7 bases. Trimming took 4 bases from V and 4 from J; bases not matched to a gene: 4. Looked up from germline, CDR1 is SGHRS and CDR2 is YFSETQ. The CDR3 consists of 14 residues. Here the CDR3 reads CASSRDSINEKLFF. CDR3 coding DNA: TGCGCCAGCAGCCGGGACAGCATTAATGAAAAACTGTTTTTT.

This clonotype appeared many times. This chain links TRBV27 with TRBJ2-2; no clear D gene. V gave up 1 base and J gave up 7 bases, with 7 bases separating them. The CDR3 covers 13 residues. Germline lookup yields CDR1 MNHEY and CDR2 SMNVEV (reference sequence). The chain's CDR3 is CASSLWAHGELFF. Written as DNA, the CDR3 is TGTGCCAGCAGTTTATGGGCTCACGGGGAGCTGTTTTTT.

The genes are TRBV29-1 and TRBJ2-5, with D tentatively TRBD1 (6 bases). CDR3 length: 14 amino acids. V lost 6 bases, J lost 3 bases, and 17 bases lay in between. Germline CDR1 SQVTM, CDR2 ANQGSEA. Here the CDR3 DNA reads TGCAGCGTAGAGGACAGTCCATGGGAAGAGACCCAGTACTTC. The encoded protein is CSVEDSPWEETQYF.

This clonotype turned up a few times. CDR3 bases: TGTGCCAGCAGAATAACGAACACAGATACGCAGTATTTT. Translated, it gives CASRITNTDTQYF. V gene TRBV12-3 or TRBV12-4 combines with J gene TRBJ2-3; D unclear. CDR3 length: 13 residues. The germline V and J ends were trimmed by 6 bases and 2 bases, with 9 bases remaining between them.

This clonotype was observed a few times. The chain employs TRBV6-1 and TRBJ2-7; 10 positions agree with TRBD1. The V gene's germline CDR1 is MNHNS and CDR2 SASEGT. This CDR3 is built from 15 residues. The J segment lost 4 bases and the V segment lost 10 bases, leaving 13 bases of the junction unmatched. CDR3 in DNA: TGTGCCACCTCTCTGGCCGGGACAGGGGCATACGAGCAGTACTTC. This encodes CATSLAGTGAYEQYF.

The chain employs TRBV12-3 or TRBV12-4 and TRBJ1-6, with TRBD1 as a possible D gene (6 bases). V gave up 4 bases and J gave up 5 bases, with 21 bases separating them. CDR3 length: 18 amino acids. In DNA, the CDR3 is TGTGCCAGCAGTTCGCTCCGTCTACAGGGAAGAGATAATTCACCCCTCCACTTT. This sequence encodes CASSSLRLQGRDNSPLHF.

J is TRBJ2-6 and V is TRBV11-2; no reliable D call. Germline V CDR1 and CDR2: SGHAT, FQNNGV. The CDR3 is 18 residues long. Trimming removed 2 bases from V and 2 bases from J, with 16 bases in between. The CDR3 is CASSLSPGRRPGANVLTF. The CDR3 nucleotides read TGTGCCAGCAGCTTATCTCCAGGAAGGAGACCTGGGGCCAACGTCCTGACTTTC.

The chain links TRBV5-1 to TRBJ1-1, with 7 bases matching TRBD1. This CDR3 has 15 amino acids. V dropped 4 bases and J dropped 1; count of bases not matched to a gene: 7. CDR1 is SGHRS and CDR2 is YFSETQ in the germline V gene. Written as DNA, the CDR3 is TGCGCCAGCAGCCTGGGACAGTCTAAGAACACTGAAGCTTTCTTT. It translates to CASSLGQSKNTEAFF.

CDR3 amino acids: CAWSHGEGVDTGELFF. Written as DNA, the CDR3 is TGTGCCTGGAGCCACGGTGAGGGGGTGGACACCGGGGAGCTGTTTTTT. This chain links TRBV30 with TRBJ2-2, with D possibly matching TRBD1 (6 bases). V lost 3 bases to trimming and J lost 3 bases, with 17 bases between them. Germline V gives CDR1 GTSNPN, CDR2 SVGIG (reference sequence). The CDR3 length is 16 residues.

The gene calls are TRBV5-1 and TRBJ1-6; tentatively, D is TRBD1 (5 bases). The CDR3 runs 16 residues. In germline, CDR1 is SGHRS, CDR2 YFSETQ. V was clipped by 0 bases and J by 8 bases, with 15 bases between them. CDR3 DNA: TGCGCCAGCAGCTTGGGGCCGCAGGGATCGGATTCACCCCTCCACTTT. It specifies CASSLGPQGSDSPLHF.